This T cell receptor beta chain derives from a study of regulatory T cells in long-lasting Graves disease. In the study overall: For a period under 3 months, newly diagnosed Graves' patients had taken antithyroid drugs.

Arm-PCR of CDR3 regions with iRepertoire HTBI primers generated TCR beta libraries. Per the original data handling: Identification yielded around 68 TRBV and more than 12 TRBJ segments across samples. TCRdb used MiXCR to reprocess the multiplex PCR reads, holding one entry per CDR3 protein. TCRdb's processing, not the authors', yielded these V and J calls. This sample carries about 360,000 distinct CDR3 sequences, about 17% of them seen once, and the ten largest clones take 20% to 25%. This clonotype appeared many times. Documented time point: newly diagnosed GD, antithyroid drugs for less than 3 months. Researchers made the TCR library from RNA that was extracted from PBMCs. Separately, the same data were catalogued under a study of T cells in Graves' hyperthyroidism and ophthalmopathy. Per that study: Patients were excluded because of uncontrolled infection, other autoimmune disease, pregnancy or lactation.

The material was peripheral blood mononuclear cells (PBMCs), obtained at new diagnosis, from a patient treated with antithyroid drugs. This TCR derives from a woman between 18 and 30 years old with Graves disease.

CDR3 bases: TGTGCCAGCAGACGTACTAGCGGGAGGGCCGGGGATACGCAGTATTTT. Translating it yields CASRRTSGRAGDTQYF. The chain employs TRBV12-3 or TRBV12-4 and TRBJ2-3; TRBD2 matches 13 bases. The ends lost 6 bases at V and 6 bases at J; junction bases unmatched: 9. The length of the CDR3 is 16 residues.